This note documents a single T cell receptor beta chain sequence. The antigen is not known. This sample was taken from a study of T cell responses to AZD1222 COVID-19 vaccine. Deletions cut 7 bases from V and 4 bases from J, with 13 bases between. CDR3 size: 13 residues. In germline, CDR1 is SGHVS, CDR2 FQNEAQ. Study-wide results and limits: The study reported that nearly half of spike-specific TCRs target unmutated variant regions. White British donors predominated, females outnumbered males, and clonal diversity was possibly underestimated. Receipt of two AZD1222 doses was followed by a rise in Spike-specific TCR breadth and depth. Baseline seropositivity characterized only 5 to 7 AZD1222 recipients.

Here immunoSEQ multiplex PCR was the method, and the copy in TCRdb shows in-frame clones only, minus some. The table records roughly 80,000 clones, 90% of them present only once. The V gene is TRBV7-8, the J gene TRBJ1-1; maybe TRBD1 (6 bases). The source material was peripheral blood, sampled 28 days after the second AZD1222 dose. This receptor was identified in an adult who received the AZD1222 COVID-19 vaccine. As DNA, the CDR3 is TGTGCCAGCACCGGACAGATCGGCACTGAAGCTTTCTTT. Protein: CASTGQIGTEAFF. The full variable domain, its missing parts supplied by reference TRBV7-8 and TRBJ1-1, is GAGVSQSPRYKVAKRGQDVALRCDPISGHVSLFWYQQALGQGPEFLTYFQNEAQLDKSGLPSDRFFAERPEGSVSTLKIQRTQQEDSAVYLCASTGQIGTEAFFGQGTRLTVV.